This TCR beta chain was found in a study of shared clonotypes between healthy human individuals. In the study overall: Each donor's CD8 memory used one plate, CD8 naive two, each CD4 subset three.

Terminally differentiated effector memory CD45RA+ cells were left out of the naive CD8 fraction, which was CD45RO-negative and positively selected for CCR7. Study outcomes and limitations: When naive CD4 clonotypes were compared across a handful of donors, around 5% were shared. It was anticipated that sequencing depth would influence how many clonotypes donors shared.

Concerning this clone itself: Its antigen is as yet unknown.

The ends were cut back, 7 bases at V and 0 bases at J, with 10 bases in the middle. Germline CDR1 MNHEY, CDR2 SMNVEV (reference sequence). The CDR3 is 15 amino acids. Roughly 200 ng DNA, 30,000 or so T cell genomes, went into each sorted-subset replicate PCR. Measured with immunoSEQ multiplex PCR; TCRdb has only the in-frame clones, and not every one. Of some 1,900,000 clones listed, roughly 95% are singletons. Source material: naive CD8+ T cells sorted from blood. The chain is built from TRBV27 and TRBJ1-6, with D possibly being TRBD1 (5 bases). The clonotype was recovered from a man aged 18 to 29 in good health. The CDR3 region has the DNA TGTGCCAGCATGGACATGAGCTCCTATAATTCACCCCTCCACTTT. It encodes CASMDMSSYNSPLHF.